These 2 T cell receptor beta chains share one sample of origin, sequenced in a study of T cell responses to AZD1222 COVID-19 vaccine. Only in-frame clones appear in the TCRdb table, and some are missing; sequencing was by immunoSEQ multiplex PCR. The data contain roughly 100,000 clones, around nine tenths of them singletons. This specimen was peripheral blood, taken on day 0 of AZD1222 vaccination. The receptor source for this set is an adult in good health.

This clone was found once. The genes are TRBV5-4 and TRBJ2-5; unclear D gene. The germline V gene encodes CDR1 SGHNT and CDR2 YYREEE (reference sequence). The CDR3 loop spans 14 amino acids. V lost 0 bases, J lost 0 bases, and 6 bases lay in between. CDR3 sequence: CASSLATNQETQYF. CDR3 bases: TGTGCCAGCAGCTTGGCGACAAACCAAGAGACCCAGTACTTC.

The DNA for the CDR3 is TGTGCCAGTAGTATTAAGGCTGGTTACAATGAGCAGTTCTTC. Translation gives CASSIKAGYNEQFF. The chain has TRBV19 and TRBJ2-1; D unresolved. CDR3 length equals 14 residues. V was cut by 3 bases and J by 4 bases, with 10 bases left in between. CDR1 and CDR2 (germline): LNHDA, SQIVND (reference sequence).